This T cell receptor beta chain was captured by sequencing in a study of CD8+CD57+ T cells in acquired aplastic anemia. Study as a whole: DNA from sorted CD4+ and CD8+ cells averaged about 3.2 ug. Findings and limits, study-wide: Twenty-nine was the count of CD8+ CDR3 sequences that patients shared with controls.

The use of genomic DNA as template underpinned the TCR beta VDJ and CDR3 profiling. TCRdb independently ran MiXCR on the reads; one entry per CDR3 protein. The sample records just over 200,000 distinct CDR3 sequences, 55% to 65% being singletons. Turning to this clonotype: Antigen unknown.

Sequencing involved patients with CD8+CD57+ cell expansion previously shown by flow cytometry. Sequencing was carried out using sorted CD4+, CD8+, or CD8+CD57+ T cells (not recorded which) from PBMCs. This receptor was taken from a human donor with aplastic anemia.

The DNA for the CDR3 is TGTGCCAGCAGCGGCCAGGGAGCCTACAATGAGCAGTTCTTC. It is translated as CASSGQGAYNEQFF. The J gene is TRBJ2-1, the V gene TRBV7-2; D assignment may be TRBD1 or TRBD2 (5 bases each). The germline gives CDR1 SGHTA, CDR2 FQGNSA. V was shortened by 5 bases and J by 2 bases, with 10 bases between the two germline ends. The CDR3 sequence is 14 residues long.